Included here is one T cell receptor (beta chain) sequence, with context. What it binds is unknown. Conversion of TCR transcripts into cDNA relied on 5'RACE template switching, which added a universal primer site and UMIs. TCRdb re-called the 5' RACE reads with MiXCR, one entry per CDR3 protein. The sample contains some 300,000 distinct CDR3 sequences, around 11% of which appear only once. V dropped 4 bases and J dropped 2 bases, with 12 bases sitting between them. The length of the CDR3 is 16 residues. This specimen comes from a study of T cells after yellow fever vaccination. Turning to the study itself: Where fractions had low cell numbers, libraries were prepared from them with the SMART-Seq v4 Ultra Low Input RNA kit. Findings and limits, study-wide: The secondary response showed a weaker magnitude and a faster peak, day 5 versus 15. Just a small share of clonotypes turned up in the CD4 compartment as well as the CD8 compartment.

The sample consisted of CD4+ T cells sorted from PBMCs, taken 45 days after the yellow fever booster vaccination. This chain joins TRBV12-3 or TRBV12-4 and TRBJ2-6; TRBD1 is a possible D gene (5 bases). The TCR comes from a young man who received the YFV17D yellow fever vaccine. CDR3 protein: CASSYDRGAGANVLTF. CDR3 nucleotide sequence: TGTGCCAGCAGTTACGACAGAGGAGCTGGGGCCAACGTCCTGACTTTC.